This TCR beta chain was sequenced for a study of cytomegalovirus exposure and HLA in healthy donors. The germline V and J ends were trimmed by 4 bases and 0 bases, with 10 bases remaining between them. The CDR3 is 15 amino acids. The germline V gene encodes CDR1 SGHRS and CDR2 YFSETQ. PCR involved 60 Vbeta and 13 Jbeta primers. TCRdb keeps only in-frame clones here, not all; method: immunoSEQ multiplex PCR. Of roughly 140,000 clones in the sample, about four fifths were seen once. The receptor comes from a man aged 25-45 years in good health and CMV-seronegative. Input material: PBMCs. The chain recombines TRBV5-1 with TRBJ2-2; no reliable D call. In nucleotides, the CDR3 is TGCGCCAGCAGCACCACACCCGCGAACACCGGGGAGCTGTTTTTT. It specifies CASSTTPANTGELFF.